The clone carrying this T cell receptor (beta chain) occurred a few times. These data come from a study of blood T cells in healthy people across ages. For the second PCR, which ran for roughly 6 to 11 cycles, a sample-barcoded 5' primer and a J-beta primer mix were used. Every sample gave at least 2.5 million paired-end reads containing CDR3. Via MiXCR, TCRdb re-called the 5' RACE reads, giving one row per CDR3 protein. Seen here are hundreds of thousands of distinct CDR3 sequences, around 20% observed once, and the top ten hold roughly 3.9%. The authors drew about 10 milliliters of peripheral blood from each donor. The CDR3 covers 10 residues.

The genes are TRBV21-1 and TRBJ2-3. TRBV21-1 is an annotated pseudogene. The sequence was obtained from a man between 65 and 85 years old in good health. Sequencing was done on a sample of blood. DNA of the CDR3: TGTGCCAGCAAGTCGGATACGCAGTATTTT. Its protein product is CASKSDTQYF.